Following are 27 T cell receptor beta chains from one sample sequenced in a study of cytomegalovirus exposure and HLA in healthy donors. PCR primers comprised 60 Vbeta and 13 Jbeta primers. Sequenced by immunoSEQ multiplex PCR; TCRdb stores in-frame clones only, minus some. The top ten hold less than 2% of the sample, which has approximately 220,000 clones, 70% to 80% seen once. The sequenced sample was PBMCs. The receptor set was obtained from a woman in her 30s in good health and CMV-seronegative.

The chain uses TRBV11-3 and TRBJ1-2; 7 bases are shared with TRBD1. This CDR3 contains 15 residues. The germline gives CDR1 SGHNT, CDR2 YENEEA. V shed 2 bases, J shed 6 bases, and the junction held 9 bases outside the gene matches. DNA for the CDR3: TGTGCCAGCAGCTTAATAGCTCGGGACAGAAATGGCTACACCTTC. Encoded protein: CASSLIARDRNGYTF.

The chain combines TRBV5-8 with TRBJ2-1; 13 nucleotides match TRBD2. Germline lookup yields CDR1 SGHTS and CDR2 YDEGEE. Trimming removed 0 bases from V and 7 bases from J; junction bases left unmatched: 10. This CDR3 region has 18 residues. The CDR3 loop reads CASSLGLAGGTEGNEQFF. CDR3 sequence (DNA): TGTGCCAGCAGCTTGGGACTAGCGGGGGGCACAGAGGGAAATGAGCAGTTCTTC. Drawing the rest from reference TRBV5-8 and TRBJ2-1, the complete variable domain is EAGVTQSPTHLIKTRGQQATLRCSPISGHTSVYWYQQALGLGLQFLLWYDEGEERNRGNFPPRFSGRQFPNYSSELNVNALELEDSALYLCASSLGLAGGTEGNEQFFGPGTRLTVL.

This chain connects TRBV5-5 to TRBJ2-3; 7 bases agree with TRBD1. The CDR3 has 16 residues. The V segment lost 4 bases and the J segment 4 bases; nucleotides outside the gene matches: 12. The V gene's germline CDR1 is SGHKS and CDR2 YYEKEE (reference sequence). This CDR3 is CASSPRQGLEADTQYF. The CDR3 bases are TGTGCCAGCAGCCCCCGACAGGGCTTGGAGGCAGATACGCAGTATTTT. Using reference TRBV5-5 and TRBJ2-3 for the parts outside the CDR3, the full variable domain is DAGVTQSPTHLIKTRGQQVTLRCSPISGHKSVSWYQQVLGQGPQFIFQYYEKEERGRGNFPDRFSARQFPNYSSELNVNALLLGDSALYLCASSPRQGLEADTQYFGPGTRLTVL.

The chain has TRBV6-6 and TRBJ1-1; D is unclear. This CDR3 is built from 16 residues. V was cut by 5 bases and J by 0 bases, with 16 bases left in between. Germline CDR1 MNHNY, CDR2 SVGAGI (reference sequence). The CDR3 here is CASSTPKLAVNTEAFF. The CDR3 bases are TGTGCCAGCAGTACCCCCAAATTAGCAGTGAACACTGAAGCTTTCTTT.

V and J are TRBV5-1 and TRBJ1-1; 8 bases fit TRBD1. The CDR3 sequence is 15 residues long. The V segment lost 0 bases and the J segment 0 bases; nucleotides outside the gene matches: 1. Germline values: CDR1 SGHRS, CDR2 YFSETQ. CDR3 bases: TGCGCCAGCAGCTTGGGGACAGGGATGAACACTGAAGCTTTCTTT. It encodes CASSLGTGMNTEAFF.

There are a few counts of this clone. This chain joins TRBV13 and TRBJ1-1; D is possibly TRBD1 (6 bases). Germline loops: CDR1 PRHDT, CDR2 FYEKMQ (reference sequence). Between the trimmed V and J ends, which lost 5 bases and 0 bases, there was a span of 10 bases. The CDR3 totals 14 residues. The CDR3 region is CASSPRQVNTEAFF. The DNA of the CDR3 is TGTGCCAGCAGCCCGCGACAGGTGAACACTGAAGCTTTCTTT.

V usage is TRBV16 and J usage is TRBJ2-3, with 7 bases fitting TRBD2. The CDR3 has 14 residues. CDR1 and CDR2 (germline): KGHSY, FQNENV. With 3 bases clipped from V and 4 bases from J, the junction kept 4 bases outside the gene matches. The DNA of the CDR3 is TGTGCCAGCAGCCAGCGGGGGTACGCAGATACGCAGTATTTT. Translation gives CASSQRGYADTQYF.

The V call is TRBV27, the J call TRBJ2-1; TRBD1 agrees at 9 bases. V lost 7 bases to trimming and J lost 9 bases; unmatched junction nucleotides: 4. Germline V gene sequence: CDR1 MNHEY, CDR2 SMNVEV (reference sequence). This CDR3 is 12 amino acids long. DNA for the CDR3: TGTGCCAGCATAGGGACAGGGATTGAGCAGTTCTTC. It is translated as CASIGTGIEQFF.

V gene TRBV7-9 combines with J gene TRBJ1-6; 8 bases align to TRBD1. Germline V gene data show CDR1 as SEHNR and CDR2 as FQNEAQ (reference sequence). J lost 9 bases, V lost 4 bases, and 11 bases had no gene match. The CDR3 covers 16 residues. Here the CDR3 reads CASSSPVQGVFSPLHF. As DNA, the CDR3 is TGTGCCAGCAGCTCCCCGGTACAGGGGGTGTTTTCACCCCTCCACTTT.

This rearrangement joins TRBV2 to TRBJ1-1, with D possibly matching TRBD1 (6 bases). The CDR3 is made up of 17 amino acids. The V gene lost 3 bases and the J gene lost 5 bases, with 22 bases spanning the gap. Germline V gene sequence: CDR1 SNHLY, CDR2 FYNNEI. CDR3 protein: CASSETGGPSRGTEAFF. The CDR3 DNA reads as TGTGCCAGCAGTGAGACGGGGGGCCCCAGCCGGGGAACTGAAGCTTTCTTT.

The DNA of the CDR3 is TGTGCCAGCAGCTTAGTACGGGGACAGGGGGCAGTCCAGCCCCAGCATTTT. Its protein product is CASSLVRGQGAVQPQHF. V usage is TRBV7-8 and J usage is TRBJ1-5; 12 bases are a match to TRBD1. Trimming at V came to 1 base and at J to 7 bases, leaving 8 bases not matched to a gene. The CDR3 consists of 17 residues. Germline V CDR1 and CDR2: SGHVS, FQNEAQ. The full variable domain, with the rest looked up from reference TRBV7-8 and TRBJ1-5, is GAGVSQSPRYKVAKRGQDVALRCDPISGHVSLFWYQQALGQGPEFLTYFQNEAQLDKSGLPSDRFFAERPEGSVSTLKIQRTQQEDSAVYLCASSLVRGQGAVQPQHFGDGTRLSIL.

This clone was detected a few times. The chain is built from TRBV6-1 and TRBJ2-3, with a weak D call TRBD2 (6 bases). V dropped 10 bases and J dropped 3 bases, with 14 bases sitting between them. CDR1 is MNHNS, CDR2 SASEGT, per germline. The CDR3 consists of 13 residues. CDR3 sequence: CATLEAGTDTQYF. CDR3 DNA: TGTGCCACCCTAGAGGCGGGGACAGATACGCAGTATTTT.

The gene calls are TRBV5-6 and TRBJ1-1, with TRBD1 matching over 9 bases. Looked up from germline, CDR1 is SGHDT and CDR2 is YYEEEE. V shed 3 bases, J shed 3 bases, and the junction held 9 bases outside the gene matches. The CDR3 runs 16 residues. Written as DNA, the CDR3 is TGTGCCAGCAGCTCTGGGACAGGGCGGTCGGACACTGAAGCTTTCTTT. Translating it yields CASSSGTGRSDTEAFF.

In its sample, this clone was seen a few times. This chain links TRBV2 with TRBJ1-6; TRBD1 is a possible D gene (5 bases). CDR3 length: 16 amino acids. CDR1 and CDR2 (germline): SNHLY, FYNNEI. The V end was cut by 6 bases, the J end by 1 base, with 13 bases between. The CDR3 DNA sequence: TGTGCCAGCAGCACGGGGGAAGGATCCTATAATTCACCCCTCCACTTT. It encodes CASSTGEGSYNSPLHF.

This clone was counted between two and nine times. The chain combines TRBV29-1 with TRBJ1-2; D gene uncertain. Germline lookup yields CDR1 SQVTM and CDR2 ANQGSEA. Trimming removed 4 bases from V and 2 bases from J, with 8 bases in between. This CDR3 is built from 12 residues. The CDR3 region is CSVVEGNYGYTF. DNA of the CDR3: TGCAGCGTTGTGGAGGGCAACTATGGCTACACCTTC.

The chain employs TRBV5-1 and TRBJ2-5; 11 positions agree with TRBD2. V shed 6 bases and J 3 bases; nucleotides not matched to a gene: 7. The CDR3 runs to 15 residues. The germline CDR1 and CDR2 sequences are SGHRS and YFSETQ. In DNA, the CDR3 is TGCGCCAGCAACCGGGCGGGACTAGCGGAAGAGACCCAGTACTTC. Translating it yields CASNRAGLAEETQYF.

This clone was seen just once. J is TRBJ2-3 and V is TRBV4-1; 15 bases match TRBD2. CDR1 is MGHRA and CDR2 is YSYEKL in the germline V gene. The CDR3 covers 18 residues. With V trimmed by 4 bases and J by 0 bases, 5 bases remained unmatched. The CDR3 DNA follows: TGCGCCAGCAGCCTGGGACTAGCGGGGGGCCCTAGCACAGATACGCAGTATTTT. Its translation is CASSLGLAGGPSTDTQYF.

V and J are TRBV19 and TRBJ1-2; D not certain. CDR1 is LNHDA, CDR2 SQIVND, per germline (reference sequence). Trimming pared 2 bases from V and 6 bases from J, leaving 10 bases between. The CDR3 contains 13 residues. The CDR3 DNA reads TGTGCCAGTAGTATACGAGGCTCCCATGGCTACACCTTC. Translation: CASSIRGSHGYTF.

As to this clone: The sample has other DNA sequences that encode this CDR3 too. The chain recombines TRBV5-1 with TRBJ1-2; tentatively, D is TRBD1 (6 bases). Germline CDR1 is SGHRS and CDR2 is YFSETQ. The CDR3 sequence is 13 residues long. V lost 0 bases and J 4 bases, leaving 7 bases between the germline ends. The CDR3 region is CASSLDRAYGYTF. The CDR3 bases are TGCGCCAGCAGCTTGGACAGGGCCTATGGCTACACCTTC.

J is TRBJ2-7 and V is TRBV7-9; 8 positions match TRBD2. CDR3 length: 15 amino acids. Germline V gives CDR1 SEHNR, CDR2 FQNEAQ (reference sequence). Trimming at V came to 5 bases and at J to 7 bases, leaving 13 bases not matched to a gene. The chain's CDR3 is CASSQSGSTSREQYF. CDR3 nucleotide sequence: TGTGCCAGCAGCCAGAGCGGGAGCACGTCGAGAGAGCAGTACTTC.

The chain employs TRBV30 and TRBJ2-3, with 14 bases lining up with TRBD2. Germline lookup yields CDR1 GTSNPN and CDR2 SVGIG (reference sequence). The CDR3 contains 18 residues. V was clipped by 5 bases and J by 2 bases; unmatched bases: 12. CDR3 sequence reads: CAWQPGTSGGGYTDTQYF. DNA of the CDR3: TGTGCCTGGCAACCCGGGACTAGCGGGGGAGGTTACACAGATACGCAGTATTTT.

The chain uses TRBV7-9 and TRBJ2-7, with D possibly matching TRBD1 (6 bases). There are 13 residues in the CDR3. V was trimmed by 5 bases and J by 4 bases, leaving 12 bases between them. CDR1 is SEHNR and CDR2 is FQNEAQ in the germline V gene (reference sequence). In DNA, the CDR3 is TGTGCCAGCAGCATAGGGACATTGTACGAGCAGTACTTC. Its translation is CASSIGTLYEQYF.

This sequence joins TRBV5-4 and TRBJ2-7, with 12 bases aligning to TRBD1. CDR3 size: 15 residues. Per germline, CDR1 SGHNT and CDR2 YYREEE (reference sequence). V lost 2 bases, J lost 6 bases, and 6 bases stayed unmatched. The CDR3 bases are TGTGCCAGCAGCTTAGTAGGGACAGGGGGCGTCGAGCAGTACTTC. Translation: CASSLVGTGGVEQYF.

Only one count was recorded for this clone. The chain carries TRBV12-5 and TRBJ2-1; D not resolved. This CDR3 comprises 13 residues. Germline CDR1 LGHNT, CDR2 FRNRAP. The ends were cut back, 4 bases at V and 6 bases at J, with 10 bases in the middle. The CDR3 nucleotides read TGTGCTAGTGGTTCTCCCCCTAGCAATGAGCAGTTCTTC. This sequence encodes CASGSPPSNEQFF.

In DNA, the CDR3 is TGTGCCAGCGCGAGCAATCAGCCCCAGCATTTT. Encoded protein: CASASNQPQHF. The chain recombines TRBV6-1 with TRBJ1-5; D gene uncertain. From germline, CDR1 is MNHNS and CDR2 SASEGT. This CDR3 region has 11 residues. V lost 8 bases and J 1 base, leaving 3 bases between the germline ends.

This rearrangement joins TRBV6-5 to TRBJ1-5; D might be TRBD1 (6 bases). Trimming took 5 bases from V and 4 from J, leaving 12 bases between them. Germline lookup yields CDR1 MNHEY and CDR2 SVGAGI. The CDR3 contains 14 residues. CDR3 in amino acids: CASSEVTGNQPQHF. Written as DNA, the CDR3 is TGTGCCAGCAGTGAAGTAACAGGGAATCAGCCCCAGCATTTT.

This clone was seen only a few times. This chain connects TRBV4-1 to TRBJ2-7; possible D gene TRBD2, 6 bases. V lost 3 bases to trimming and J lost 0 bases, with 24 bases between them. CDR3 length: 19 amino acids. The V gene's germline CDR1 is MGHRA and CDR2 YSYEKL. CDR3 region: CASSHRPFPGGGNSYEQYF. The CDR3 bases are TGCGCCAGCAGCCACCGACCCTTCCCGGGTGGGGGGAACTCCTACGAGCAGTACTTC.